This T cell receptor beta chain comes out of a study of CDR3 diversity in severe acne. Germline V CDR1 and CDR2: SGHAT, FQNNGV. There are 11 residues in the CDR3. On this clonotype itself: The junction does not match germline at one end; this may be a read error.

From the PCR reads, TCRdb called clonotypes with MiXCR, one entry per CDR3 protein. The sample includes 85,000 to 120,000 distinct CDR3 sequences, roughly half of them seen just once. The chain has TRBV11-2 and TRBJ2-1, with 7 nucleotides matching TRBD2. This sequence was found in a male donor with acne. Specimen: blood. The DNA of the CDR3 is TGTGCCAGCAGCCCCCAAGGGAGGGAGACCTTC. Protein sequence: CASSPQGRETF.